This T cell receptor beta chain originates from a study of beta chain features in type 1 diabetes. The CDR3 consists of 13 residues. V was pared by 4 bases and J by 3 bases, with 9 bases between. The germline V gene encodes CDR1 MNHNS and CDR2 SASEGT. Study results and caveats: PCR might favor shorter templates, equally in patients and controls. Type 1 diabetes patients showed a moderate but significant shortening of TCRB CDR3s in all four CD4+ subsets.

This clone has just a few counts. Its target is not known. TCRB transcripts that were expressed got sequenced, as all of the isolated RNA had been reverse transcribed. The repertoire was sequenced with immunoSEQ multiplex PCR; TCRdb's copy has only in-frame clones and lacks some. The repertoire includes under 300,000 clones, roughly 30% of them detected once, and 4% sits in the top ten. The clonotype was recovered from a man aged 25-40 years in good health. The chain combines TRBV6-1 with TRBJ1-2, with D maybe TRBD1 (5 bases). Material: central memory CD4+ T cells from blood. The CDR3 coding sequence is TGTGCCAGCAGTGCGGGACCGGACTATGGCTACACCTTC. Translation gives CASSAGPDYGYTF.